A selection of T cell receptor beta chains follows, all from one sample in a study of tumor and adjacent non-tumor tissue in lung cancer. One entry per CDR3 protein results from TCRdb running MiXCR on the multiplex PCR reads. The repertoire holds over 110,000 distinct CDR3 sequences, with approximately 70% as singletons. The specimen sequenced was lung tumor tissue. The receptors derive from a man aged 55 to 70 with small cell lung cancer. The CDR3 runs from the conserved cysteine through the conserved F or W. The D gene is left open where the match is weak. Only part of the rows carry a size: once, few, many, or a class if the clone is expanded.

>.|TRBV29-1|TRBJ1-5|.
CSVLEPKHF
>TRBD1|TRBV11-2|TRBJ2-2|.
CASSYGQGGSRKLFF
>.|TRBV5-6|TRBJ2-7|.
CASSFDYEQYF
>.|TRBV6-2/TRBV6-3|TRBJ1-1|.
CTSSYFAWAFF
>TRBD1|TRBV19|TRBJ2-7|.
CASSHRDRGPYEQYF
>.|TRBV6-1|TRBJ1-1|once
CASTIMWQDTEVFF
>TRBD2|TRBV12-3/TRBV12-4|TRBJ2-3|.
CASSEPELAGGTDTQYF
>.|TRBV29-1|TRBJ1-2|.
CSVGSTRDRGYTF
>TRBD1|TRBV11-3|TRBJ2-5|.
CISSRDSAETQYF
>TRBD1|TRBV4-1|TRBJ1-2|once
CASRLTGTGGDGYTF
>TRBD1|TRBV6-6|TRBJ1-4|few
CASTVAGGAANEKLFF
>TRBD1|TRBV5-4|TRBJ1-3|many
CASSYTGGPGNTIYF
>.|TRBV28|TRBJ2-5|.
CASRVPGGETQYF
>.|TRBV6-5|TRBJ1-2|.
CVSSIGAGGYGYTF
>.|TRBV12-3/TRBV12-4|TRBJ2-5|.
CASSLGSEYRETQYF
>TRBD2|TRBV12-3/TRBV12-4|TRBJ2-2|.
CVSSPGTSDTGELFF
>.|TRBV5-5|TRBJ2-5|many
CASSGRPGVKETQYF
>.|TRBV29-1|TRBJ2-5|.
CSAQSRQGLGETEYF
>.|TRBV6-5|TRBJ1-1|.
CASNSQWGAFF
>TRBD2|TRBV12-5|TRBJ2-1|once
CASGTREGRVGEQFF
>.|TRBV28|TRBJ2-6|few
CASSPPLGSGANVLTF
>.|TRBV30|TRBJ1-1|many
CAWSVNTEAFF
>.|TRBV12-3/TRBV12-4|TRBJ2-2|once
CASSPIRGRELFF
>TRBD1|TRBV20-1|TRBJ1-4|.
CSALQGAGEKLFF
>.|TRBV6-1|TRBJ1-5|.
CTSSVSGRGSQPQHF
>TRBD2|TRBV11-2|TRBJ2-2|.
CAISQAGGPGELFF
>TRBD2|TRBV4-2|TRBJ2-4|.
CAGSQAPGGPKNIQYF
>.|TRBV14|TRBJ2-2|.
CASSSNWGKGNTGELFF
>TRBD2|TRBV20-1|TRBJ2-3|.
CSANSGRESTDTQYF
>TRBD2|TRBV11-2|TRBJ2-3|many
CASSFPSGMGGDTQYF
>TRBD2|TRBV12-3/TRBV12-4|TRBJ2-1|many
CASSPTSGGYNEQFF
>.|TRBV12-3/TRBV12-4|TRBJ1-1|.
CASNLIPGEAFF
>TRBD2|TRBV10-2|TRBJ2-3|many
CASSEPQRDSSTDTQYF
>.|TRBV28|TRBJ1-3|.
CASSSAGRGNTIYF
>.|TRBV5-6|TRBJ1-2|.
CASSLARGGYGYTF
>.|TRBV4-2|TRBJ1-2|.
CASSQGPGQIANYGYTF
>.|TRBV11-1|TRBJ1-1|.
CASSPLGSTEAFF
>.|TRBV29-1|TRBJ1-2|.
CSVEDRGCYGYTF
>.|TRBV5-1|TRBJ2-7|few
CASSLDGREQYF
>TRBD2|TRBV6-1|TRBJ2-5|.
CASSDLNLGTSGLETQYF
>.|TRBV30|TRBJ1-5|few
CAWSVGSGEGPQHF
>.|TRBV20-1|TRBJ1-4|few
CSASSGYDEKLFF
>.|TRBV4-2|TRBJ2-1|.
CPSSQERRGYGILKEQFF
>TRBD2|TRBV11-3|TRBJ2-2|.
CASSARLAGFTGKLFF
>TRBD1|TRBV6-5|TRBJ1-4|once
CASSRNPGTGASEKLFF
>.|TRBV6-5|TRBJ2-1|.
CASSHRNEQFF
>.|TRBV6-5|TRBJ2-5|.
CATIPQGGAQYF
>.|TRBV20-1|TRBJ2-5|few
CSARRVQRETQYF
>TRBD1|TRBV29-1|TRBJ2-7|once
CSVEDWDSFYEQYF
>.|TRBV9|TRBJ2-3|.
CASSVGPLTDTQYF
>TRBD1|TRBV4-1|TRBJ1-2|many
CASRTGTGFNYGYTF
>TRBD2|TRBV4-1|TRBJ2-7|.
CASSQETSGTYEQYF